The 19 T cell receptor beta chains listed next were all sequenced from one sample in a study of shared clonotypes between healthy human individuals. Data came from immunoSEQ multiplex PCR; TCRdb stores just in-frame clones and leaves some out. Counted here are 2 million to 2.5 million clones, about nine tenths occurring once; the ten biggest clones make up 0.37%. The sequencing input was naive CD4+ T cells from PBMCs. The subset was: CD45RA+ positively selected. These receptors all come from a man in his late teens or twenties in good health. Some clones in this sample may be carry-over from other donors' samples.

The J gene is TRBJ2-5, the V gene TRBV5-4, with 12 bases aligning to TRBD2. V lost 4 bases and J lost 9; bases outside the gene matches: 7. The CDR3 covers 14 residues. Per germline, CDR1 SGHNT and CDR2 YYREEE (reference sequence). The CDR3 nucleotides read TGTGCCAGCAGCGCGGCTAGCGGGAGGGCCCCCCAGTACTTC. This gives the protein CASSAASGRAPQYF.

J is TRBJ2-2 and V is TRBV6-1, with TRBD1 matching over 9 bases. CDR1 MNHNS and CDR2 SASEGT come from the germline V gene. V lost 6 bases to trimming and J lost 4 bases; unmatched junction nucleotides: 3. This CDR3 spans 14 amino acids. The CDR3 nucleotides read TGTGCCAGCAGGCAGACAGGGGGCACCGGGGAGCTGTTTTTT. This gives the protein CASRQTGGTGELFF.

The V and J genes are TRBV4-2 and TRBJ2-5, with 9 nucleotides matching TRBD1. CDR1 and CDR2 from the germline V gene are LGHNA and YNFKEQ. V lost 2 bases to trimming and J lost 1 base; unmatched junction nucleotides: 14. This CDR3 has 19 amino acids. Written as DNA, the CDR3 is TGTGCCAGCAGCCAAATATGGGGGACAGGGATAAATTTCCAAGAGACCCAGTACTTC. This gives the protein CASSQIWGTGINFQETQYF.

V is TRBV7-8 and J is TRBJ1-2; D unclear. The CDR3 has 13 residues. V was clipped by 1 base and J by 2 bases, with 5 bases between them. Germline lookup yields CDR1 SGHVS and CDR2 FQNEAQ. In DNA, the CDR3 is TGTGCCAGCAGCTTAGTTAGGAACTATGGCTACACCTTC. Translated: CASSLVRNYGYTF.

The chain has TRBV6-5 and TRBJ2-1; D call uncertain. V was clipped by 3 bases and J by 2 bases, with 8 bases between them. Germline-derived CDR1 and CDR2 are MNHEY and SVGAGI. The CDR3 is 14 amino acids. Here the CDR3 reads CASSYRSTYNEQFF. CDR3 DNA: TGTGCCAGCAGTTATCGGAGTACCTACAATGAGCAGTTCTTC.

The rearrangement links TRBV7-2 to TRBJ2-2; 7 bases fit TRBD1. CDR3 length: 14 amino acids. V shed 2 bases and J 6 bases; nucleotides not matched to a gene: 3. From germline, CDR1 is SGHTA and CDR2 FQGNSA. In nucleotides, the CDR3 is TGTGCCAGCAGCTTAACAGGGGCGGCCGGGGAGCTGTTTTTT. The encoded protein is CASSLTGAAGELFF.

The rearrangement links TRBV5-1 to TRBJ1-1; D not resolved. Germline CDR1 is SGHRS and CDR2 is YFSETQ. CDR3 size: 14 residues. Trimming removed 0 bases from V and 7 bases from J, with 13 bases in between. This CDR3 is CASSLVGGDNEAFF. The CDR3 bases are TGCGCCAGCAGCTTGGTAGGTGGGGATAATGAAGCTTTCTTT.

The chain combines TRBV7-9 with TRBJ1-2; 9 bases are shared with TRBD1. The J segment lost 4 bases and the V segment lost 4 bases, leaving 4 bases of the junction unmatched. This CDR3 is 14 amino acids long. Germline CDR1 and CDR2: SEHNR and FQNEAQ (reference sequence). The CDR3 protein is CASSSGQGTYGYTF. In nucleotides, the CDR3 is TGTGCCAGCAGCTCGGGACAGGGTACCTATGGCTACACCTTC.

The chain has TRBV7-8 and TRBJ2-7, with 8 bases that match TRBD1. Germline CDR1 SGHVS, CDR2 FQNEAQ. The CDR3 is 16 amino acids. V shed 4 bases and J 2 bases; nucleotides not matched to a gene: 10. The CDR3 nucleotides read TGTGCCAGCAGCTCCGAACGGACAGGGCACACCTACGAGCAGTACTTC. It codes for CASSSERTGHTYEQYF.

The chain combines TRBV27 with TRBJ2-7; D is ambiguous. The CDR3 has 15 residues. Looked up from germline, CDR1 is MNHEY and CDR2 is SMNVEV (reference sequence). The V gene lost 3 bases and the J gene lost 2 bases, with 14 bases spanning the gap. CDR3 sequence (DNA): TGTGCCAGCAGTTTCGGGCGGATGCGGCCCTACGAGCAGTACTTC. Translation: CASSFGRMRPYEQYF.

The chain carries TRBV7-2 and TRBJ2-7; TRBD1 aligns across 8 bases. The CDR3 is 15 residues long. V trimming: 5 bases; J trimming: 2 bases; junction bases outside the gene matches: 8. The germline gives CDR1 SGHTA, CDR2 FQGNSA. CDR3: CASSDAWTGPYEQYF. The CDR3 coding sequence is TGTGCCAGCAGCGACGCCTGGACAGGGCCCTACGAGCAGTACTTC.

The chain has TRBV5-1 and TRBJ2-7; D is undetermined. The CDR3 has 14 amino acids. Germline V CDR1 and CDR2: SGHRS, YFSETQ. V was pared by 0 bases and J by 2 bases, with 9 bases between. In nucleotides, the CDR3 is TGCGCCAGCAGCTTGGCCTCGGTAGCCTACGAGCAGTACTTC. As protein: CASSLASVAYEQYF.

The chain is built from TRBV28 and TRBJ2-5; D is undetermined. Germline values: CDR1 MDHEN, CDR2 SYDVKM. This CDR3 is 13 amino acids long. V was pared by 8 bases and J by 1 base, with 11 bases between. The chain's CDR3 is CASESALQETQYF. Here the CDR3 DNA reads TGTGCCAGCGAGTCCGCGCTCCAAGAGACCCAGTACTTC.

The gene calls are TRBV7-7 and TRBJ2-2; D gene uncertain. Germline CDR1 and CDR2: SSHAT and FNYEAQ (reference sequence). The CDR3 consists of 12 residues. With 1 base removed from V and 7 bases from J, the gap between germline ends came to 4 bases. CDR3 amino acids: CASSLVHGELFF. CDR3 DNA: TGTGCCAGCAGCTTAGTTCACGGGGAGCTGTTTTTT.

The chain uses TRBV9 and TRBJ2-7; D assignment may be TRBD1 or TRBD2 (5 bases each). CDR3 length equals 14 residues. CDR1 is SGDLS, CDR2 YYNGEE, per germline. Trimming took 0 bases from V and 5 from J, leaving 12 bases between them. This CDR3 is CASSVVPGAHEQYF. CDR3 DNA: TGTGCCAGCAGCGTAGTGCCCGGGGCCCACGAGCAGTACTTC.

Worth noting for this clone: This sample includes further DNA sequences coding for the same CDR3. The gene calls are TRBV28 and TRBJ1-5; D is ambiguous. V dropped 3 bases and J dropped 4 bases, with 7 bases sitting between them. Germline CDR1 and CDR2: MDHEN and SYDVKM. This CDR3 contains 13 residues. The CDR3 loop is CASSLGPNQPQHF. CDR3 DNA: TGTGCCAGCAGTTTGGGCCCAAATCAGCCCCAGCATTTT. The full variable domain, completed using reference TRBV28 and TRBJ1-5, is DVKVTQSSRYLVKRTGEKVFLECVQDMDHENMFWYRQDPGLGLRLIYFSYDVKMKEKGDIPEGYSVSREKKERFSLILESASTNQTSMYLCASSLGPNQPQHFGDGTRLSIL.

The chain is built from TRBV7-9 and TRBJ2-5; maybe TRBD2 (6 bases). The CDR3 has 16 residues. Germline V gene data show CDR1 as SEHNR and CDR2 as FQNEAQ (reference sequence). V was trimmed by 1 base and J by 1 base, leaving 13 bases between them. Written as DNA, the CDR3 is TGTGCCAGCAGCTTAGTAGGAGGGGCCGGCCAAGAGACCCAGTACTTC. It is translated as CASSLVGGAGQETQYF. The full variable domain, in which reference TRBV7-9 and TRBJ2-5 provide the parts outside the CDR3, is DTGVSQNPRHKITKRGQNVTFRCDPISEHNRLYWYRQTLGQGPEFLTYFQNEAQLEKSRLLSDRFSAERPKGSFSTLEIQRTEQGDSAMYLCASSLVGGAGQETQYFGPGTRLLVL.

V and J are TRBV6-6 and TRBJ2-3, with a possible D match to TRBD2 (6 bases). CDR3 length equals 14 residues. V was shortened by 9 bases and J by 6 bases, with 19 bases between the two germline ends. Germline V gene lookup returns CDR1 MNHNY and CDR2 SVGAGI (reference sequence). The CDR3 DNA is TGTGCCAGTGGAGCAGCCTCTGGGGGGGATACGCAGTATTTT. This gives the protein CASGAASGGDTQYF.

This chain uses TRBV9 with TRBJ2-1; 7 bases agree with TRBD2. This CDR3 comprises 14 residues. CDR1 SGDLS and CDR2 YYNGEE come from the germline V gene. V lost 3 bases to trimming and J lost 7 bases; unmatched junction nucleotides: 7. Written as DNA, the CDR3 is TGTGCCAGCAGCGCGCCCAGCGGGGAAAATGAGCAGTTCTTC. This gives the protein CASSAPSGENEQFF. The whole variable domain, remainder taken from reference TRBV9 and TRBJ2-1, is DSGVTQTPKHLITATGQRVTLRCSPRSGDLSVYWYQQSLDQGLQFLIQYYNGEERAKGNILERFSAQQFPDLHSELNLSSLELGDSALYFCASSAPSGENEQFFGPGTRLTVL.